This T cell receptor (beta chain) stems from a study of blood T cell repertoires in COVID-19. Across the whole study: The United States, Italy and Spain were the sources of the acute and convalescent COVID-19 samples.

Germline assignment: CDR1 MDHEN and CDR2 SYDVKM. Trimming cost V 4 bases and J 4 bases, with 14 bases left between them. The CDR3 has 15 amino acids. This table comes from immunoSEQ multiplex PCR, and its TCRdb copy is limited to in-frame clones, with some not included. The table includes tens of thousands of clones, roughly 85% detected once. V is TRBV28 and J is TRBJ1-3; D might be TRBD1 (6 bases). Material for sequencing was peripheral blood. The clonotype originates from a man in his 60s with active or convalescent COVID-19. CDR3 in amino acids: CASSSPSGAGNTIYF. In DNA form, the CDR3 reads TGTGCCAGCAGTTCCCCCTCAGGGGCCGGAAACACCATATATTTT.